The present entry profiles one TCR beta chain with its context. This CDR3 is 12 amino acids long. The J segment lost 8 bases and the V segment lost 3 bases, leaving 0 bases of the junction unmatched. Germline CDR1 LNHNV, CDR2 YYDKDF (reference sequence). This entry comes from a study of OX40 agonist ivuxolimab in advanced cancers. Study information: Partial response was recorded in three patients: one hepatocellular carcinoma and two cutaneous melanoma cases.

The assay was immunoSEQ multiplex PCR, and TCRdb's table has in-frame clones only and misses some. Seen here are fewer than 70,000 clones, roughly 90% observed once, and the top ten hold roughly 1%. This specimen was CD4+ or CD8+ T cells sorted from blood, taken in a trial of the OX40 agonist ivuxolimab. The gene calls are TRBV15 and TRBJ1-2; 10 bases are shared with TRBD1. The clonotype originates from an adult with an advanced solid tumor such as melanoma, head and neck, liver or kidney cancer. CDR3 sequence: CATSRDRGGYTF. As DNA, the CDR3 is TGTGCCACCAGCAGGGACAGGGGGGGCTACACCTTC.